This TCR beta chain derives from a study of Ad26.COV2.S vaccination and SARS-CoV-2 variants. General study findings and limits: A substantial breadth of spike-specific CD8+ and CD4+ T cell responses after vaccination has been reported. Breadth and depth estimates from TCRs may understate total T cell responses. Those who received vaccine or placebo ended up with similar non-spike TCR breadth.

On this clone itself: The antigen is unknown.

Sequencing was performed with immunoSEQ multiplex PCR; in TCRdb, only in-frame clones are kept and a portion is missing. The table includes 46,000 or so clones, 83% detected once. The TCR originated in a human donor who had recovered from COVID-19. Sequencing was performed on peripheral blood, taken after recovery from COVID-19.

CDR3 protein: CASSSSSGNTIYF. The CDR3 DNA reads as TGTGCCAGCAGTTCCAGCTCTGGAAACACCATATATTTT. The V gene is TRBV27, the J gene TRBJ1-3; no clear D. Looked up from germline, CDR1 is MNHEY and CDR2 is SMNVEV (reference sequence). With 4 bases removed from V and 0 bases from J, the gap between germline ends came to 4 bases. CDR3 length: 13 residues.